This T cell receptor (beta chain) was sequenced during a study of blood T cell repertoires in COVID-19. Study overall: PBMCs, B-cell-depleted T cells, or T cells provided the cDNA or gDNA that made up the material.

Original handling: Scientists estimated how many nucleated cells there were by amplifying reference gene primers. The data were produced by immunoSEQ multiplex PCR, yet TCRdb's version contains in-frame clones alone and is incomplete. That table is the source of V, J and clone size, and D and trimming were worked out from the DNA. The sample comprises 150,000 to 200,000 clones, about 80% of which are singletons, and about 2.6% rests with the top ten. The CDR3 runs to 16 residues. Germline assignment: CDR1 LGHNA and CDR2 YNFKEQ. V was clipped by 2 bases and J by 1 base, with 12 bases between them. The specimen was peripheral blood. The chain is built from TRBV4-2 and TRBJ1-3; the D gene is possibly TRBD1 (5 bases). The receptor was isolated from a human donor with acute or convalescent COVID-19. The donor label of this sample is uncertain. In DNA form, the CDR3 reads TGTGCCAGCAGCCAAACGACCAGGGAATCTGGAAACACCATATATTTT. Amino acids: CASSQTTRESGNTIYF.